Each of the 12 T cell receptor beta chains below was sequenced from the same sample in a study of response to subunit inactivated influenza vaccine. TCRdb ran MiXCR on the RT-PCR reads and lists one entry per CDR3 protein. Of around 180,000 distinct CDR3 sequences listed, around a tenth were seen once; the top ten hold 11%. The starting material was non-naive T cells sorted from PBMCs, obtained on the day of vaccination. Receptor source: a man over 45 who received an inactivated influenza vaccine.

The sample holds many counts of this clonotype. The gene calls are TRBV12-3 or TRBV12-4 and TRBJ2-1; D might be TRBD2 (6 bases). The CDR3 runs to 15 residues. V lost 6 bases and J lost 3, with 15 bases in between. The chain's CDR3 is CASSLGGANYNEQFF. CDR3 bases: TGTGCCAGCAGCCTCGGGGGAGCAAACTACAATGAGCAGTTCTTC.

A few counts support this clonotype. The CDR3 DNA reads TGTGCCAGCAGCAAGGACAGGGCCTCTGGGGCCAACGTCCTGACTTTC. Translation gives CASSKDRASGANVLTF. The gene calls are TRBV2 and TRBJ2-6; 8 nucleotides match TRBD1. Germline lookup yields CDR1 SNHLY and CDR2 FYNNEI. This CDR3 has 16 amino acids. V trimming: 6 bases; J trimming: 0 bases; junction bases outside the gene matches: 4.

CDR3 bases: TGCGCCAGCAGCTTGTTCAGGGGGCGCAGGAACACTGAAGCTTTCTTT. Protein product: CASSLFRGRRNTEAFF. This chain uses TRBV5-1 with TRBJ1-1, with 8 bases lining up with TRBD1. This CDR3 has 16 residues. Germline CDR1 is SGHRS and CDR2 is YFSETQ. With V trimmed by 1 base and J by 1 base, 6 bases remained unmatched.

Many counts were recorded for this clonotype. The V and J genes are TRBV15 and TRBJ2-7; 10 nucleotides agree with TRBD2. J was trimmed by 7 bases and V by 0 bases; bases with no gene match: 9. The CDR3 length is 16 residues. Germline V gives CDR1 LNHNV, CDR2 YYDKDF (reference sequence). Here the CDR3 reads CATSRDPTGTSDEQYF. In DNA, the CDR3 is TGTGCCACCAGCAGAGACCCGACCGGGACTAGCGATGAGCAGTACTTC.

CDR3 region: CASAGPSGNTIYF. CDR3 DNA: TGCGCCAGCGCGGGGCCCTCTGGAAACACCATATATTTT. The chain carries TRBV5-1 and TRBJ1-3; possible D gene TRBD1, 5 bases. The CDR3 has 13 amino acids. Between the trimmed V and J ends, which lost 7 bases and 0 bases, there was a span of 8 bases. Germline CDR1 is SGHRS and CDR2 is YFSETQ.

The J gene is TRBJ2-2, the V gene TRBV30, with 9 bases aligning to TRBD2. Germline V lookup: CDR1 GTSNPN, CDR2 SVGIG (reference sequence). The V gene end was trimmed by 3 bases and the J gene end by 6 bases; junction bases not matched to a gene: 11. This CDR3 is built from 16 residues. CDR3 sequence reads: CAWSDSRTSEAGELFF. CDR3 nucleotides: TGTGCCTGGAGCGACTCCCGGACTAGCGAGGCCGGGGAGCTGTTTTTT.

Many counts were recorded for this clonotype. V is TRBV20-1 and J is TRBJ1-2; TRBD1 might be the D (5 bases). Germline loops: CDR1 DFQATT, CDR2 SNEGSKA (reference sequence). The V end lost 0 bases, the J end lost 1 base, and 18 bases lay between the germline ends. The CDR3 contains 17 residues. The CDR3 loop reads CSARDPPRESINYGYTF. CDR3 DNA sequence: TGCAGTGCTAGAGATCCCCCCAGGGAATCCATTAACTATGGCTACACCTTC.

The chain couples TRBV7-9 to TRBJ1-1; no clear D. Germline V CDR1 and CDR2: SEHNR, FQNEAQ (reference sequence). The V end was cut by 2 bases, the J end by 4 bases, with 8 bases between. This CDR3 spans 13 amino acids. CDR3 sequence (DNA): TGTGCCAGCAGCTTATTAGGGTCCACTGAAGCTTTCTTT. Its protein product is CASSLLGSTEAFF.

V gene TRBV30 combines with J gene TRBJ2-1; tentatively, D is TRBD1 (6 bases). From germline, CDR1 is GTSNPN and CDR2 SVGIG (reference sequence). The CDR3 runs to 13 residues. V was pared by 3 bases and J by 3 bases, with 9 bases between. This CDR3 reads CAWSGQIYNEQFF. The DNA for the CDR3 is TGTGCCTGGAGCGGACAGATCTACAATGAGCAGTTCTTC.

The table lists this clonotype with many counts. The rearrangement joins TRBV5-5 to TRBJ2-1; no clear D. Germline lookup yields CDR1 SGHKS and CDR2 YYEKEE (reference sequence). This CDR3 has 13 amino acids. V was cut by 4 bases and J by 9 bases, with 14 bases left in between. CDR3 nucleotides: TGTGCCAGCAGCCCTTGGGCCAACAGTGAGCAGTTCTTC. This sequence encodes CASSPWANSEQFF.

This clonotype showed up many times. This sequence joins TRBV5-6 and TRBJ1-2; D is possibly TRBD1 (5 bases). The CDR3 totals 13 residues. The V end was cut by 4 bases, the J end by 8 bases, with 15 bases between. Germline V gives CDR1 SGHDT, CDR2 YYEEEE. The CDR3 DNA sequence: TGTGCCAGCAGCGGGACTCCCATAGGGGGCTACACCTTC. Translating it yields CASSGTPIGGYTF.

This clonotype was counted ten times or more. The chain couples TRBV29-1 to TRBJ2-7; 8 positions match TRBD1. The CDR3 length is 13 residues. Germline CDR1 reads SQVTM; CDR2 reads ANQGSEA. The ends lost 6 bases at V and 3 bases at J; junction bases unmatched: 7. CDR3 nucleotides: TGCAGCGTCCGCGGGACAGGTCGCTACGAGCAGTACTTC. Translated, it gives CSVRGTGRYEQYF.